This record concerns one T cell receptor (beta chain) sequence. Its antigen is not identified. TCRdb keeps only in-frame clones here, not all; method: immunoSEQ multiplex PCR. Among around 66,000 clones listed, roughly 80% were seen once. These data originate in a study of OX40 agonist ivuxolimab in advanced cancers. Study-wide background: A mean age of about 56 years, range about 20 to 85, was recorded, and 80% to 90% were male. Among those treated, three patients had partial responses, one with hepatocellular carcinoma and two with cutaneous melanoma. Points from the study as a whole: The study did not work out the antigen specificity of the expanded peripheral T cells.

At baseline, cycle 4 day 1, and cycle 7 day 1, blood was sampled. CDR1 and CDR2 from the germline V gene are SEHNR and FQNEAQ (reference sequence). Trimming removed 2 bases from V and 4 bases from J; junction bases left unmatched: 7. This CDR3 is 16 amino acids long. The chain recombines TRBV7-9 with TRBJ1-1; TRBD1 aligns across 10 bases. The sequencing used CD4+ or CD8+ T cells sorted from blood, collected in a trial of the OX40 agonist ivuxolimab. The clonotype comes from an adult with an advanced solid tumor such as melanoma, head and neck, liver or kidney cancer. The CDR3 spells CASSLSGQGFGTEAFF. In nucleotides, the CDR3 is TGTGCCAGCAGCTTATCGGGACAGGGGTTCGGCACTGAAGCTTTCTTT. Using reference TRBV7-9 and TRBJ1-1 for the parts outside the CDR3, the full variable domain is DTGVSQNPRHKITKRGQNVTFRCDPISEHNRLYWYRQTLGQGPEFLTYFQNEAQLEKSRLLSDRFSAERPKGSFSTLEIQRTEQGDSAMYLCASSLSGQGFGTEAFFGQGTRLTVV.